This T cell receptor beta chain was profiled in a study of T cell responses to AZD1222 COVID-19 vaccine. Concerning this clone: Its antigen is as yet unknown.

TCRdb's copy holds only in-frame clones and misses some; the assay was immunoSEQ multiplex PCR. In the table there are roughly 99,000 clones, roughly 87% of which are singletons. Findings and caveats of the study: Females outnumbered males among donors, who were mostly white British; clonal diversity was possibly underestimated. Nearly half of spike-specific TCRs reportedly go after variant regions that carry no mutations. Just five to seven people given AZD1222 tested seropositive at baseline.

V gave up 6 bases and J gave up 3 bases; unmatched junction bases: 7. This CDR3 contains 15 residues. Germline V CDR1 and CDR2: SEHNR, FQNEAQ (reference sequence). This rearrangement joins TRBV7-9 to TRBJ2-3, with TRBD1 identical over 9 bases. Sequenced here: peripheral blood, sampled on day 0 of AZD1222 vaccination. This receptor was identified in an adult in good health. The CDR3 reads CASRRTGVLTDTQYF. CDR3 bases: TGTGCCAGCAGACGGACAGGGGTGCTGACAGATACGCAGTATTTT.